These 28 T cell receptor beta chains share one sample of origin, sequenced in a study of shared clonotypes between healthy human individuals. TCRdb's copy holds only in-frame clones and misses some; the assay was immunoSEQ multiplex PCR. In the table there are around 2,100,000 clones, approximately 94% of which are singletons. Naive CD8 cells lacked CD45RO, underwent positive selection for CCR7 and left out terminally differentiated effector memory CD45RA+ cells. Material: naive CD8+ T cells sorted from blood. These TCRs come from a man aged 18 to 29 in good health.

The chain links TRBV29-1 to TRBJ2-7; D is uncertain. Germline CDR1 is SQVTM and CDR2 is ANQGSEA. The CDR3 is made up of 12 amino acids. Trimming removed 4 bases at V and 5 bases at J, with 12 bases between. CDR3 nucleotide sequence: TGCAGCGTTGTTAGGGTTGGGGACGAGCAGTACTTC. This encodes CSVVRVGDEQYF.

The chain couples TRBV10-1 to TRBJ2-5; TRBD1 matches 8 bases. The CDR3 totals 16 residues. Germline values: CDR1 WNHNN, CDR2 SYGVQD (reference sequence). J lost 5 bases, V lost 5 bases, and 13 bases had no gene match. The DNA of the CDR3 is TGCGCCAGCAGTTCCGGACAGGGAGGTAATGGGGAGACCCAGTACTTC. It yields the protein CASSSGQGGNGETQYF.

The chain links TRBV7-9 to TRBJ2-5, with 7 nucleotides matching TRBD1. Germline trimming cut 7 bases from V and 1 base from J; bases unmatched to any gene: 6. The germline V gene has CDR1 SEHNR and CDR2 FQNEAQ (reference sequence). This CDR3 comprises 14 residues. In DNA form, the CDR3 reads TGTGCCAGCACCGCAGGGGGTGGCCAAGAGACCCAGTACTTC. Translation gives CASTAGGGQETQYF.

V usage is TRBV2 and J usage is TRBJ1-5; no definite D call. Germline V gene sequence: CDR1 SNHLY, CDR2 FYNNEI. Trimming removed 6 bases from V and 11 bases from J, with 17 bases in between. This CDR3 is built from 13 residues. CDR3 nucleotides: TGTGCCAGCAGCCGTCTTTATGGGCAGGCCCAGCATTTT. Amino acids: CASSRLYGQAQHF. Combining the CDR3 with reference TRBV2 and TRBJ1-5 gives the whole variable domain EPEVTQTPSHQVTQMGQEVILRCVPISNHLYFYWYRQILGQKVEFLVSFYNNEISEKSEIFDDQFSVERPDGSNFTLKIRSTKLEDSAMYFCASSRLYGQAQHFGDGTRLSIL.

The J gene is TRBJ2-7, the V gene TRBV5-5; 7 bases agree with TRBD2. Trimming took 2 bases from V and 4 from J; bases not matched to a gene: 9. The germline CDR1 and CDR2 sequences are SGHKS and YYEKEE (reference sequence). The CDR3 length is 15 residues. Here the CDR3 reads CASSLVGGRGYEQYF. The CDR3 nucleotides read TGTGCCAGCAGCTTAGTAGGCGGGAGAGGGTACGAGCAGTACTTC.

The CDR3 spells CASSKLGYSPLHF. The CDR3 DNA is TGTGCCAGCAGCAAATTGGGGTATTCACCCCTCCACTTT. This rearrangement joins TRBV21-1 to TRBJ1-6. TRBV21-1 corresponds to a pseudogene. This CDR3 contains 13 residues.

V and J are TRBV5-5 and TRBJ2-1; 8 bases align to TRBD2. J lost 2 bases, V lost 2 bases, and 6 bases had no gene match. CDR1 is SGHKS, CDR2 YYEKEE, per germline (reference sequence). The CDR3 has 16 amino acids. CDR3 region: CASSFLRGGPYNEQFF. The CDR3 nucleotides are TGTGCCAGCAGCTTTTTACGGGGGGGACCCTACAATGAGCAGTTCTTC.

This chain connects TRBV4-1 to TRBJ2-1, with 12 bases identical to TRBD1. Germline values: CDR1 MGHRA, CDR2 YSYEKL. The CDR3 is 14 residues long. Trimming took 3 bases from V and 8 from J; bases not matched to a gene: 2. The chain's CDR3 is CASSHGTGGYEQFF. CDR3 coding DNA: TGCGCCAGCAGCCATGGGACAGGGGGCTATGAGCAGTTCTTC.

This chain links TRBV30 with TRBJ2-3; tentatively, D is TRBD2 (6 bases). The CDR3 length is 13 residues. Germline V gives CDR1 GTSNPN, CDR2 SVGIG (reference sequence). V was shortened by 8 bases and J by 2 bases, with 14 bases between the two germline ends. The CDR3 nucleotides read TGTGCCGGATTCGGGAGTCCCACAGATACGCAGTATTTT. It yields the protein CAGFGSPTDTQYF.

The chain combines TRBV30 with TRBJ1-6; 9 positions agree with TRBD1. The CDR3 consists of 15 residues. V lost 2 bases and J lost 8; bases outside the gene matches: 7. The germline CDR1 and CDR2 sequences are GTSNPN and SVGIG (reference sequence). CDR3 in DNA: TGTGCCTGGAGTACCCGGGACAGGGTAGATTCACCCCTCCACTTT. Encoded protein: CAWSTRDRVDSPLHF.

The chain carries TRBV7-6 and TRBJ2-5; 10 nucleotides agree with TRBD1. The CDR3 consists of 15 residues. With V trimmed by 4 bases and J by 2 bases, 4 bases remained unmatched. Germline CDR1 and CDR2: SGHVS and FNYEAQ. This CDR3 reads CASSSMGQGQETQYF. In DNA form, the CDR3 reads TGTGCCAGCAGCTCCATGGGACAGGGGCAAGAGACCCAGTACTTC.

CDR3 nucleotides: TGCGCCAGCAGCCAAGATCTAGCGGGAGGGCCCCTACGCTCCTACAATGAGCAGTTCTTC. Amino acids: CASSQDLAGGPLRSYNEQFF. This chain joins TRBV4-3 and TRBJ2-1; 12 nucleotides agree with TRBD2. The ends lost 0 bases at V and 0 bases at J; junction bases unmatched: 9. This CDR3 comprises 20 residues. The germline V gene encodes CDR1 LGHNA and CDR2 YSLEER.

For this clone: The same CDR3 can be traced to other DNA sequences in this sample. This chain links TRBV28 with TRBJ2-2; D gene unclear. V was trimmed by 2 bases and J by 2 bases, leaving 6 bases between them. This CDR3 has 14 residues. Germline V CDR1 and CDR2: MDHEN, SYDVKM. The CDR3 region has the DNA TGTGCCAGCAGTTTAAGTCGAAACACCGGGGAGCTGTTTTTT. This encodes CASSLSRNTGELFF.

The chain uses TRBV11-2 and TRBJ2-3, with D unresolved. Germline CDR1 and CDR2: SGHAT and FQNNGV. The CDR3 loop spans 16 amino acids. Trimming removed 7 bases at V and 1 base at J, with 18 bases between. As DNA, the CDR3 is TGTGCCAGCACCCCCAATTGGAGAGTCGGCACAGATACGCAGTATTTT. Protein: CASTPNWRVGTDTQYF.

This clone has only one observation. V usage is TRBV4-3 and J usage is TRBJ1-1, with a weak D call TRBD1 (5 bases). V was pared by 3 bases and J by 3 bases, with 14 bases between. This CDR3 comprises 15 residues. Per the germline V gene, CDR1 is LGHNA and CDR2 is YSLEER. CDR3 DNA sequence: TGCGCCAGCAGCCAGAGGACGGAGGGGTACACTGAAGCTTTCTTT. Residues: CASSQRTEGYTEAFF.

The chain links TRBV7-9 to TRBJ1-2, with a tentative D call TRBD1 (5 bases). This CDR3 is 16 amino acids long. Trimming removed 5 bases at V and 4 bases at J, with 20 bases between. Germline loops: CDR1 SEHNR, CDR2 FQNEAQ (reference sequence). Here the CDR3 DNA reads TGTGCCAGCAGCCCCAGCTGGGGGGAGGCATTCTATGGCTACACCTTC. Its translation: CASSPSWGEAFYGYTF.

In this sample, this clone turned up once. This chain joins TRBV5-6 and TRBJ1-4; tentatively, D is TRBD1 (6 bases). V lost 4 bases and J 4 bases, leaving 14 bases between the germline ends. There are 15 residues in the CDR3. CDR1 and CDR2 from the germline V gene are SGHDT and YYEEEE. CDR3 in DNA: TGTGCCAGCAGCGTGAGGGACACATATAATGAAAAACTGTTTTTT. Translated: CASSVRDTYNEKLFF.

This chain uses TRBV27 with TRBJ2-1, with unresolved D. Germline loops: CDR1 MNHEY, CDR2 SMNVEV (reference sequence). Trimming removed 7 bases at V and 0 bases at J, with 13 bases between. The CDR3 runs 15 residues. The CDR3: CASNGEVGSYNEQFF. The CDR3 bases are TGTGCCAGCAATGGAGAGGTGGGCTCCTACAATGAGCAGTTCTTC.

The chain joins TRBV6-6 to TRBJ2-7, with 7 bases lining up with TRBD2. Trimming cost V 0 bases and J 6 bases; bases outside gene matches: 5. Germline V lookup: CDR1 MNHNY, CDR2 SVGAGI (reference sequence). The CDR3 is 14 amino acids. The CDR3 sequence is CASSYSEGRGEQYF. The DNA for the CDR3 is TGTGCCAGCAGTTACTCGGAGGGGAGGGGCGAGCAGTACTTC.

The genes are TRBV19 and TRBJ2-5, with D perhaps assigned TRBD1 or TRBD2 (5 bases each). The CDR3 has 15 amino acids. V lost 3 bases and J lost 2, with 13 bases in between. Germline V gene lookup returns CDR1 LNHDA and CDR2 SQIVND (reference sequence). Written as DNA, the CDR3 is TGTGCCAGTAGTATCTGGGGGAGTGAGCAAGAGACCCAGTACTTC. Its protein is CASSIWGSEQETQYF.

The chain couples TRBV19 to TRBJ2-7; the match to TRBD1 covers 7 bases. Germline loops: CDR1 LNHDA, CDR2 SQIVND (reference sequence). The junction had 13 bases not matched to a gene; V was cut back by 5 bases and J by 6 bases. The CDR3 contains 15 residues. The CDR3 here is CASSPGPTGIGEQYF. CDR3 coding DNA: TGTGCCAGTAGTCCGGGCCCGACAGGGATTGGCGAGCAGTACTTC.

The chain is built from TRBV18 and TRBJ2-7, with 8 bases that match TRBD2. With 3 bases clipped from V and 7 bases from J, the junction kept 11 bases outside the gene matches. Germline lookup yields CDR1 KGHSH and CDR2 LQKENI. The CDR3 is 15 amino acids. The CDR3 protein is CASSPDPGGRGEQYF. The CDR3 coding sequence is TGTGCCAGCTCACCCGACCCGGGGGGGAGAGGGGAGCAGTACTTC. The complete variable domain, with remaining parts taken from reference TRBV18 and TRBJ2-7, reads NAGVMQNPRHLVRRRGQEARLRCSPMKGHSHVYWYRQLPEEGLKFMVYLQKENIIDESGMPKERFSAEFPKEGPSILRIQQVVRGDSAAYFCASSPDPGGRGEQYFGPGTRLTVT.

The V gene is TRBV5-6, the J gene TRBJ2-7; no reliable D call. CDR1 is SGHDT, CDR2 YYEEEE, per germline. Trimming took off 4 bases at V and 3 bases at J, with 11 bases between the two ends. The CDR3 has 13 amino acids. CDR3 DNA sequence: TGTGCCAGCAGCCCGCGCCGCCTCTACGAGCAGTACTTC. As protein: CASSPRRLYEQYF.

The rearrangement uses TRBV27 and TRBJ1-1; 7 bases line up with TRBD1. Germline CDR1 and CDR2: MNHEY and SMNVEV (reference sequence). Trimming at V came to 2 bases and at J to 7 bases, leaving 4 bases not matched to a gene. The CDR3 is made up of 13 amino acids. CDR3 residues: CASSLVGGLEAFF. CDR3 coding DNA: TGTGCCAGCAGTTTAGTAGGGGGCCTTGAAGCTTTCTTT.

The chain employs TRBV2 and TRBJ2-7; D unclear. The V end lost 2 bases, the J end lost 3 bases, and 8 bases lay between the germline ends. This CDR3 has 13 amino acids. Per the germline V gene, CDR1 is SNHLY and CDR2 is FYNNEI. CDR3 nucleotides: TGTGCCAGCAGTGAAAGTCATTTCTACGAGCAGTACTTC. As protein: CASSESHFYEQYF.

This sequence joins TRBV18 and TRBJ1-1; 10 positions agree with TRBD1. V lost 2 bases, J lost 6 bases, and 6 bases stayed unmatched. The CDR3 loop spans 15 amino acids. Germline-derived CDR1 and CDR2 are KGHSH and LQKENI. The CDR3 bases are TGTGCCAGCTCACCATTCCCGGACAGGGGGGCTGAAGCTTTCTTT. This codes for CASSPFPDRGAEAFF. Supplemented by reference TRBV18 and TRBJ1-1, the full variable domain reads NAGVMQNPRHLVRRRGQEARLRCSPMKGHSHVYWYRQLPEEGLKFMVYLQKENIIDESGMPKERFSAEFPKEGPSILRIQQVVRGDSAAYFCASSPFPDRGAEAFFGQGTRLTVV.

The chain has TRBV4-1 and TRBJ2-7; tentative D call: TRBD2 (5 bases). Germline-derived CDR1 and CDR2 are MGHRA and YSYEKL. V shed 5 bases and J shed 7 bases, with 15 bases lying between them. The CDR3 extends over 13 amino acids. The CDR3 nucleotides are TGCGCCAGCAGCGACAATCGGGGTGGGGAGCAGTACTTC. The encoded protein is CASSDNRGGEQYF.

The genes are TRBV12-5 and TRBJ1-5; 7 bases match TRBD1. The CDR3 contains 13 residues. The trim removed 6 bases at V and 7 bases at J, leaving 6 bases unmatched. CDR1 and CDR2 (germline): LGHNT, FRNRAP. CDR3 in DNA: TGTGCTAGTGGATATGACAGGGACCAGCCCCAGCATTTT. Translating gives CASGYDRDQPQHF.